These T cell receptor beta chains were read from a single sample in a study of blood T cells in healthy people across ages. TCRdb reprocessed the 5' RACE reads with MiXCR, giving one entry per CDR3 protein. The table has 1.5 million to 2 million distinct CDR3 sequences, approximately 28% seen once. Sequenced: blood. These receptors originate from a woman aged 25-40 years in good health. Each CDR3 is given with its conserved first and last residue. A D gene is named only where the DNA matches it firmly. Some rows mark clone size as missing; the rest say once, few, many or name a class of expanded clone.

clone size: .; D gene: TRBD2; V gene: TRBV20-1; J gene: TRBJ2-3; CDR3 DNA: TGCAGTGCTAGACCAACAGGAGCGGGGGGCCGCACAGATACGCAGTATTTT; CDR3 protein: CSARPTGAGGRTDTQYF
clone size: few; D gene: .; V gene: TRBV4-3; J gene: TRBJ2-2; CDR3 DNA: TGCGCCAGCAGCCAGGACAGCACCGGGGAGCTGTTTTTT; CDR3 protein: CASSQDSTGELFF
clone size: .; D gene: .; V gene: TRBV2; J gene: TRBJ2-7; CDR3 DNA: TGTGCCAGCATATCCACTGGGGAGGTCTACGAGCAGTACTTC; CDR3 protein: CASISTGEVYEQYF
clone size: many; D gene: .; V gene: TRBV28; J gene: TRBJ2-4; CDR3 DNA: TGTGCCAGCAGTCCCTCCGGGGGGCTTCTAGCCAAAAACATTCAGTACTTC; CDR3 protein: CASSPSGGLLAKNIQYF
clone size: few; D gene: .; V gene: TRBV27; J gene: TRBJ1-2; CDR3 DNA: TGTGCCAGCAGTGTGACAGGAAACTTCTATGGCTACACCTTC; CDR3 protein: CASSVTGNFYGYTF
clone size: few; D gene: .; V gene: TRBV7-9; J gene: TRBJ1-5; CDR3 DNA: TGTGCCAGCAGCTTAGATGCTGGCTTCAATCAGCCCCAGCATTTT; CDR3 protein: CASSLDAGFNQPQHF
clone size: .; D gene: .; V gene: TRBV7-9; J gene: TRBJ2-4; CDR3 DNA: TGTGCCAGCAGCTTAGAGAAGCGGACCTCTTGGGCGGACATTCAGTACTTC; CDR3 protein: CASSLEKRTSWADIQYF
clone size: few; D gene: .; V gene: TRBV2; J gene: TRBJ2-3; CDR3 DNA: TGTGCCAGCACCCCCGGGTTGGTTAGTGATACGCAGTATTTT; CDR3 protein: CASTPGLVSDTQYF
clone size: few; D gene: .; V gene: TRBV30; J gene: TRBJ2-5; CDR3 DNA: TGTGCCTGGAGTAGGGGCCGGTCTGAGCAGTACTTC; CDR3 protein: CAWSRGRSEQYF
clone size: few; D gene: .; V gene: TRBV12-5; J gene: TRBJ2-7; CDR3 DNA: TGTGCTAGTGGGGGGACCGACCTCTACGAGCAGTACTTC; CDR3 protein: CASGGTDLYEQYF
clone size: .; D gene: .; V gene: TRBV6-5; J gene: TRBJ2-4; CDR3 DNA: TGTGCCAGCAGCCCGGCTAGCGCGTCCTACGGGCAGTACTTC; CDR3 protein: CASSPASASYGQYF
clone size: few; D gene: .; V gene: TRBV14; J gene: TRBJ2-5; CDR3 DNA: TGTGCCAGCAGCCAAGATTGGTCACTTCAAGAGACCCAGTACTTC; CDR3 protein: CASSQDWSLQETQYF
clone size: .; D gene: .; V gene: TRBV5-5; J gene: TRBJ2-7; CDR3 DNA: TGTGCCAGCAGCTTGGGACCGGGACATACCTACGAGCAGTACTTC; CDR3 protein: CASSLGPGHTYEQYF
clone size: .; D gene: .; V gene: TRBV29-1; J gene: TRBJ2-2; CDR3 DNA: TGCAGCGTGCCGGTGGGGTGGAACACCGGGGAGCTGTTTTTT; CDR3 protein: CSVPVGWNTGELFF
clone size: .; D gene: TRBD2; V gene: TRBV29-1; J gene: TRBJ2-1; CDR3 DNA: TGCAGCGTGGAAGGGACTAGCGGCTTATACAATGAGCAGTTCTTC; CDR3 protein: CSVEGTSGLYNEQFF
clone size: .; D gene: TRBD1; V gene: TRBV2; J gene: TRBJ1-2; CDR3 DNA: TGTGCCAGCAGTGAAAGGGGACAGGGGAACCATGGCTACACCTTC; CDR3 protein: CASSERGQGNHGYTF
clone size: .; D gene: .; V gene: TRBV5-1; J gene: TRBJ1-2; CDR3 DNA: TGCGCCAGCAGCTTGGCCGGCCTAACTGGCTACACCTTC; CDR3 protein: CASSLAGLTGYTF
clone size: .; D gene: TRBD2; V gene: TRBV10-3; J gene: TRBJ2-1; CDR3 DNA: TGTGCCATCAGTGAGCCCCACAGCGGGGGGAAAAATGAGCAGTTCTTC; CDR3 protein: CAISEPHSGGKNEQFF
clone size: .; D gene: .; V gene: TRBV28; J gene: TRBJ2-7; CDR3 DNA: TGTGCCAGCACCGGGCGGATGGGTTCTACGCAATCATACGAGCAGTACTTC; CDR3 protein: CASTGRMGSTQSYEQYF
clone size: .; D gene: .; V gene: TRBV20-1; J gene: TRBJ2-3; CDR3 DNA: TGCAGTGCTAAACCGGGTCGGCTCACAGATACGCAGTATTTT; CDR3 protein: CSAKPGRLTDTQYF
clone size: few; D gene: TRBD1; V gene: TRBV7-3; J gene: TRBJ1-1; CDR3 DNA: TGTGCCAGCAGCATCCACAGGGGAGCGAACACTGAAGCTTTCTTT; CDR3 protein: CASSIHRGANTEAFF
clone size: many; D gene: .; V gene: TRBV15; J gene: TRBJ2-1; CDR3 DNA: TGTGCCACCAGCAGAGAGGGTCTCGAGCAGTTCTTC; CDR3 protein: CATSREGLEQFF
clone size: few; D gene: .; V gene: TRBV20-1; J gene: TRBJ2-4; CDR3 DNA: TGCAGTGCTAGAGAGCACCGACGCAAAAACATTCAGTACTTC; CDR3 protein: CSAREHRRKNIQYF
clone size: .; D gene: .; V gene: TRBV18; J gene: TRBJ2-7; CDR3 DNA: TGTGCCAGCTCCCCGTTAGGGGGTCGAGACGAGCAGTACTTC; CDR3 protein: CASSPLGGRDEQYF
clone size: many; D gene: .; V gene: TRBV10-1; J gene: TRBJ2-1; CDR3 DNA: TGCGCCAGCAGTGAGCGGCAGTCCGATGAGCAGTTCTTC; CDR3 protein: CASSERQSDEQFF
clone size: .; D gene: .; V gene: TRBV6-5; J gene: TRBJ2-1; CDR3 DNA: TGTGCCAGCAGTGTGACGGTAAAAGAGACCCAGTTCTTC; CDR3 protein: CASSVTVKETQFF
clone size: few; D gene: TRBD2; V gene: TRBV5-6; J gene: TRBJ2-1; CDR3 DNA: TGTGCCAGCAGCTCGCGGGAGACCTCCTACAATGAGCAGTTCTTC; CDR3 protein: CASSSRETSYNEQFF
clone size: few; D gene: TRBD1; V gene: TRBV7-9; J gene: TRBJ1-6; CDR3 DNA: TGTGCCAGCAGCTCGACAGGGGATGATTCACCCCTCCACTTT; CDR3 protein: CASSSTGDDSPLHF
clone size: .; D gene: .; V gene: TRBV6-2/TRBV6-3; J gene: TRBJ2-3; CDR3 DNA: TGTGCCAGCAGCCGCGGTCAGGAGGCAGATACGCAGTATTTT; CDR3 protein: CASSRGQEADTQYF
clone size: .; D gene: .; V gene: TRBV6-2/TRBV6-3; J gene: TRBJ2-4; CDR3 DNA: TGTGCCAGCAGTTGGGGATCCTACAATGAGCAGTACTTC; CDR3 protein: CASSWGSYNEQYF
clone size: .; D gene: .; V gene: TRBV2; J gene: TRBJ2-7; CDR3 DNA: TGTGCCAGCAGTATACCGGGACAAACCTACGAGCAGTACTTC; CDR3 protein: CASSIPGQTYEQYF
clone size: few; D gene: TRBD1; V gene: TRBV12-3/TRBV12-4; J gene: TRBJ2-3; CDR3 DNA: TGTGCCAGCAGTTTAGCGACAGGGGGCACTAGTACAGATACGCAGTATTTT; CDR3 protein: CASSLATGGTSTDTQYF
clone size: few; D gene: .; V gene: TRBV5-1; J gene: TRBJ2-1; CDR3 DNA: TGCGCCAGCAGCGAATCGGGACGGTGGGCTGAGCAGTTCTTC; CDR3 protein: CASSESGRWAEQFF
clone size: few; D gene: TRBD1; V gene: TRBV6-6; J gene: TRBJ1-2; CDR3 DNA: TGTGCCAGCAGTTCAGGGGGCGTCGGCATAGGCGGCTACACCTTC; CDR3 protein: CASSSGGVGIGGYTF
clone size: few; D gene: TRBD2; V gene: TRBV29-1; J gene: TRBJ2-5; CDR3 DNA: TGCAGAGCGGGACTCCAGGAGATAAAGTTCCAAGAGACCCAGTACTTC; CDR3 protein: CRAGLQEIKFQETQYF
clone size: .; D gene: .; V gene: TRBV6-1; J gene: TRBJ1-5; CDR3 DNA: TGTGCCAGCAGGGCCTCGGGGGATAATCAGCCCCAGCATTTT; CDR3 protein: CASRASGDNQPQHF
clone size: many; D gene: TRBD1; V gene: TRBV19; J gene: TRBJ2-7; CDR3 DNA: TGTGCCAGTAGTATGGTTGGGACAGGGGCGGACTACGAGCAGTACTTC; CDR3 protein: CASSMVGTGADYEQYF